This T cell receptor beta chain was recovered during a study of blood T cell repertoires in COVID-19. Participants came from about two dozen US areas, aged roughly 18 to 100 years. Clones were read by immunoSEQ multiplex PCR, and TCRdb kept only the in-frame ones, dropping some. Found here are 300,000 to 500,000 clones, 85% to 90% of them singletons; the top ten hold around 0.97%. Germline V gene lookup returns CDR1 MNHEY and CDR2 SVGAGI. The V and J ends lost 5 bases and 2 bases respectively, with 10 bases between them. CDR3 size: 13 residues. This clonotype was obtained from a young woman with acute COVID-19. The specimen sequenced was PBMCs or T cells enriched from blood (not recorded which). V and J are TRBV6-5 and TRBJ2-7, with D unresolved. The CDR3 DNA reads TGTGCCAGCAGTCCCGGTAGCACCTACGAGCAGTACTTC. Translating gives CASSPGSTYEQYF.